Following are 27 T cell receptor beta chains from one sample sequenced in a study of T-cell reconstitution after alpha-beta-depleted transplantation in children. Unique molecular identifiers tagged the TCRbeta library. Each CDR3 protein is one row after TCRdb ran MiXCR on the PCR reads. This sample yields hundreds of thousands of distinct CDR3 sequences, of which about 12% are seen a single time; around 0.76% belongs to the top ten. The sample here was PBMCs, taken before TCRalphabeta/CD19-depleted stem cell transplant. The receptors here all came from a girl aged 2 to 9 with congenital amegakaryocytic thrombocytopenia, due to receive a stem cell transplant.

This clonotype was seen a few times. The chain recombines TRBV28 with TRBJ2-2, with D perhaps matching TRBD1 (5 bases). This CDR3 has 12 amino acids. Trimming removed 11 bases from V and 3 bases from J, with 10 bases in between. Per germline, CDR1 MDHEN and CDR2 SYDVKM. The CDR3 protein is CAGRGDTGELFF. CDR3 sequence (DNA): TGTGCCGGAAGGGGCGACACCGGGGAGCTGTTTTTT.

This clonotype was picked up many times. The gene calls are TRBV4-1 and TRBJ2-7; 8 bases align to TRBD1. The CDR3 has 15 residues. Unmatched junction bases numbered 6, after V lost 1 base and J lost 4 bases. CDR1 and CDR2 from the germline V gene are MGHRA and YSYEKL. The CDR3 sequence: CASSQGPGQGYEQYF. The CDR3 region has the DNA TGCGCCAGCAGCCAAGGACCAGGACAGGGTTACGAGCAGTACTTC.

This clonotype appeared many times. V usage is TRBV20-1 and J usage is TRBJ2-1; 9 positions agree with TRBD2. Germline V gene data show CDR1 as DFQATT and CDR2 as SNEGSKA (reference sequence). V trimming: 5 bases; J trimming: 4 bases; junction bases outside the gene matches: 12. The CDR3 loop spans 16 amino acids. This CDR3 is CSAPSPGTSSYNEQFF. CDR3 bases: TGCAGTGCTCCTTCCCCCGGGACTAGCAGTTACAATGAGCAGTTCTTC.

V usage is TRBV7-8 and J usage is TRBJ2-5; weak D call: TRBD2 (5 bases). In germline, CDR1 is SGHVS, CDR2 FQNEAQ. The CDR3 sequence is 14 residues long. The chain's CDR3 is CATQSRGFLETQYF. In DNA, the CDR3 is TGTGCAACCCAAAGTCGGGGTTTTCTCGAGACCCAGTACTTC.

The V gene is TRBV15, the J gene TRBJ2-7; 8 bases agree with TRBD2. This CDR3 is 16 amino acids long. V was pared by 0 bases and J by 7 bases, with 11 bases of the junction left unmatched. Per germline, CDR1 LNHNV and CDR2 YYDKDF (reference sequence). The CDR3 loop is CATSRDLGAGVQEQYF. CDR3 DNA: TGTGCCACCAGCAGAGATCTAGGAGCGGGAGTTCAAGAGCAGTACTTC.

The chain employs TRBV20-1 and TRBJ2-5; D perhaps matches TRBD2 (6 bases). Germline-derived CDR1 and CDR2 are DFQATT and SNEGSKA (reference sequence). The CDR3 sequence is 13 residues long. Trimming removed 3 bases at V and 5 bases at J, with 13 bases between. The CDR3 here is CSASPGGTETQYF. CDR3 nucleotide sequence: TGCAGTGCTAGTCCGGGCGGGACGGAGACCCAGTACTTC.

This clonotype was observed many times. The V and J genes are TRBV21-1 and TRBJ2-1; the D call in the table, TRBD2, was not verified against the DNA. TRBV21-1 has pseudogene status. The CDR3 extends over 18 amino acids. The CDR3: CAWKPILEGLADYNEQFF. The CDR3 DNA sequence: TGTGCCTGGAAGCCGATTCTGGAGGGTCTAGCGGACTACAATGAGCAGTTCTTC.

This clonotype was recorded a few times. J is TRBJ2-1 and V is TRBV28, with 11 bases that match TRBD2. The CDR3 is 13 residues long. The germline V gene has CDR1 MDHEN and CDR2 SYDVKM. J gave up 14 bases and V 1 base, and 4 bases lay outside the gene matches. The CDR3: CASSLLAGGPEFF. The CDR3 DNA reads as TGTGCCAGCAGTTTATTAGCGGGAGGGCCTGAGTTCTTC.

Concerning this clonotype itself: The junction does not match germline at one end; this may be a read error. The chain couples TRBV7-2 to TRBJ2-1; 13 bases are a match to TRBD2. Germline CDR1 SGHTA, CDR2 FQGNSA. This CDR3 has 16 amino acids. The CDR3 DNA reads as TGTGACAGCAGCATTGATCGGACTAGCGGGAGCAATGAGCAGTTCTTC. Protein product: CDSSIDRTSGSNEQFF.

This clonotype was found a few times. The gene calls are TRBV28 and TRBJ2-3; 7 positions agree with TRBD2. V trimming: 5 bases; J trimming: 2 bases; junction bases outside the gene matches: 4. Per the germline V gene, CDR1 is MDHEN and CDR2 is SYDVKM. The CDR3 totals 14 residues. CDR3 in DNA: TGTGCCAGCAGTGGGGGGGGGACCACAGATACGCAGTATTTT. Translation: CASSGGGTTDTQYF.

In its sample, this clonotype was seen many times. This rearrangement joins TRBV20-1 to TRBJ2-3; tentative D call: TRBD2 (5 bases). CDR1 is DFQATT and CDR2 is SNEGSKA in the germline V gene (reference sequence). Trimming took 3 bases from V and 0 from J, leaving 10 bases between them. The CDR3 runs to 14 residues. The CDR3 DNA is TGCAGTGCTAGGAATAGGAGGAGCACAGATACGCAGTATTTT. This sequence encodes CSARNRRSTDTQYF.

V usage is TRBV29-1 and J usage is TRBJ1-1; no clear D gene. Trimming left V 5 bases short and J 1 base short, with 8 bases between. The germline CDR1 and CDR2 sequences are SQVTM and ANQGSEA. This CDR3 region has 12 residues. The CDR3 loop reads CSVSPRNTEAFF. The CDR3 DNA sequence: TGCAGCGTTTCTCCCAGGAACACTGAAGCTTTCTTT.

This clonotype was counted many times. The chain has TRBV20-1 and TRBJ1-3; D remains ambiguous. The CDR3 sequence is 11 residues long. Trimming removed 6 bases at V and 8 bases at J, with 11 bases between. Germline CDR1 is DFQATT and CDR2 is SNEGSKA (reference sequence). The CDR3 sequence: CSAEHYDTIYF. CDR3 nucleotides: TGCAGTGCCGAGCATTACGACACCATATATTTT.

This clonotype was counted many times. The chain uses TRBV4-1 and TRBJ2-2, with D uncertain. The CDR3 runs to 16 residues. Per the germline V gene, CDR1 is MGHRA and CDR2 is YSYEKL. V lost 0 bases to trimming and J lost 2 bases, with 10 bases between them. Written as DNA, the CDR3 is TGCGCCAGCAGCCAAGACGTCACTGTTAACACCGGGGAGCTGTTTTTT. Amino acid sequence: CASSQDVTVNTGELFF.

J is TRBJ1-1 and V is TRBV2; D uncertain. CDR1 and CDR2 from the germline V gene are SNHLY and FYNNEI. V lost 1 base to trimming and J lost 1 base, with 7 bases between them. This CDR3 is 14 amino acids long. The CDR3 nucleotides are TGTGCCAGCAGTGAAGAGGTCGAGAACACTGAAGCTTTCTTT. Its protein is CASSEEVENTEAFF.

This clonotype was picked up many times. The chain recombines TRBV29-1 with TRBJ2-1; 10 positions match TRBD2. The V gene end was trimmed by 6 bases and the J gene end by 4 bases; junction bases not matched to a gene: 6. Per the germline V gene, CDR1 is SQVTM and CDR2 is ANQGSEA. This CDR3 has 14 amino acids. The CDR3 loop is CSVLAGEGYNEQFF. The CDR3, as DNA: TGCAGCGTGCTAGCGGGAGAGGGATACAATGAGCAGTTCTTC.

This clonotype was detected many times. This chain joins TRBV4-2 and TRBJ2-7, with a possible D match to TRBD2 (5 bases). V lost 1 base, J lost 4 bases, and 17 bases lay in between. This CDR3 contains 16 residues. Germline CDR1 is LGHNA and CDR2 is YNFKEQ. CDR3 bases: TGTGCCAGCAGCCAAGTTCTCGCCGGAGGTTGGTACGAGCAGTACTTC. It is translated as CASSQVLAGGWYEQYF.

This clonotype appeared a few times. The gene calls are TRBV20-1 and TRBJ1-5; D is uncertain. In germline, CDR1 is DFQATT, CDR2 SNEGSKA (reference sequence). The CDR3 is 14 amino acids. Trimming took off 3 bases at V and 3 bases at J, with 12 bases between the two ends. CDR3: CSASPDGINQPQHF. CDR3 nucleotide sequence: TGCAGTGCTAGCCCAGACGGGATCAATCAGCCCCAGCATTTT.

The chain uses TRBV5-1 and TRBJ2-3; D remains ambiguous. V lost 4 bases to trimming and J lost 4 bases, with 13 bases between them. CDR1 SGHRS and CDR2 YFSETQ come from the germline V gene. This CDR3 contains 14 residues. This CDR3 reads CASSHGSLADTQYF. The CDR3 coding sequence is TGCGCCAGCAGCCACGGAAGTCTTGCAGATACGCAGTATTTT.

A note on this clonotype: A clone one base away is much larger, so this may be a read error. The limits of the CDR3 on the DNA are not certain, so only TCRdb's listed CDR3 is given. The chain combines TRBV29-1 with TRBJ2-1. The CDR3 comprises 13 residues, both ends counted. Germline loops: CDR1 SQVTM, CDR2 ANQGSEA. CDR3 amino acids: CSVAPGSYNEQLF.

This clonotype was detected only a few times. The V gene is TRBV20-1, the J gene TRBJ2-7; D may be TRBD2 (5 bases). The V gene lost 5 bases and the J gene lost 7 bases, with 24 bases spanning the gap. Per germline, CDR1 DFQATT and CDR2 SNEGSKA (reference sequence). The CDR3 covers 15 residues. The CDR3 DNA follows: TGCAGTGCTCCCCCAAACGAGATCTCCGGAGGTGAGCAGTACTTC. Its protein is CSAPPNEISGGEQYF.

This clonotype was seen at least ten times. The V call is TRBV5-1, the J call TRBJ2-3; TRBD2 aligns across 7 bases. This CDR3 region has 15 residues. Per the germline V gene, CDR1 is SGHRS and CDR2 is YFSETQ. J lost 3 bases, V lost 1 base, and 5 bases had no gene match. Written as DNA, the CDR3 is TGCGCCAGCAGCTTGAGCGGGATGTCGACAGATACGCAGTATTTT. It encodes CASSLSGMSTDTQYF.

This clonotype was seen a handful of times. The chain links TRBV12-3 or TRBV12-4 to TRBJ2-5; no reliable D call. Between the trimmed V and J ends, which lost 6 bases and 4 bases, there was a span of 12 bases. The CDR3 has 13 residues. CDR3 nucleotide sequence: TGTGCCAGCAGGGTGTCTGGTCTAGAGACCCAGTACTTC. Protein: CASRVSGLETQYF.

This clonotype was counted ten times or more. The chain recombines TRBV12-3 or TRBV12-4 with TRBJ2-3; 10 positions match TRBD2. J gave up 0 bases and V 4 bases, and 7 bases lay outside the gene matches. CDR3 size: 17 residues. The CDR3 loop reads CASSYPGTSDSTDTQYF. CDR3 nucleotides: TGTGCCAGCAGTTATCCCGGGACTAGCGACAGCACAGATACGCAGTATTTT.

V usage is TRBV7-8 and J usage is TRBJ2-1; a possible D gene is TRBD2 (6 bases). The V end lost 5 bases, the J end lost 7 bases, and 30 bases lay between the germline ends. The CDR3 sequence is 19 residues long. Germline CDR1 and CDR2: SGHVS and FQNEAQ. CDR3 DNA sequence: TGTGCCAGCAGCCTCGTGGATTCGCGCGGGACCCGCCCTGGGAATGAGCAGTTCTTC. Its protein is CASSLVDSRGTRPGNEQFF.

Ten or more counts support this clonotype. The gene calls are TRBV12-3 or TRBV12-4 and TRBJ2-5; tentatively, D is TRBD1 or TRBD2 (5 bases each). Deletions cut 4 bases from V and 2 bases from J, with 14 bases between. The CDR3 sequence is 15 residues long. This chain's CDR3 is CASSSPGDPQETQYF. CDR3 bases: TGTGCCAGCAGTTCCCCCGGGGACCCTCAAGAGACCCAGTACTTC.

This clonotype was observed a handful of times. The gene calls are TRBV6-2 or TRBV6-3 and TRBJ2-1; 10 bases match TRBD2. Trimming removed 6 bases from V and 7 bases from J; junction bases left unmatched: 27. CDR3 size: 21 residues. Per germline, CDR1 MNHEY and CDR2 SVGEGT. This CDR3 is CASSSLHKSGRGQRPKNEQFF. In nucleotides, the CDR3 is TGTGCCAGCAGCTCCTTACATAAGAGCGGGAGGGGCCAGCGGCCTAAGAATGAGCAGTTCTTC.